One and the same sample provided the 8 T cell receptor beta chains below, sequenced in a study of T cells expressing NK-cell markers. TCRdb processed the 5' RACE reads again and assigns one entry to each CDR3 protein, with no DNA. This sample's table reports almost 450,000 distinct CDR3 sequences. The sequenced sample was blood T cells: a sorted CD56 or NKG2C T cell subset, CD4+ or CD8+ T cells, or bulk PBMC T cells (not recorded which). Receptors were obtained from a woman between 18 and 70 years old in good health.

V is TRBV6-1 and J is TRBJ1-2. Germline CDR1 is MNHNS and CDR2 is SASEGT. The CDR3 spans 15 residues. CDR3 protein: CASKGIVATVYGYTF.

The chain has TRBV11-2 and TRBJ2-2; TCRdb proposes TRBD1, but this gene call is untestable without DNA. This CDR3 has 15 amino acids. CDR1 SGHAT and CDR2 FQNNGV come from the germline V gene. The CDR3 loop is CASSMGGANTGELFF.

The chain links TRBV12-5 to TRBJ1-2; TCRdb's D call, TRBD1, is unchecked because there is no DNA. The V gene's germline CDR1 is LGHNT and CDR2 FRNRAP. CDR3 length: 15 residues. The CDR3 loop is CASGFHRGLNYGYTF.

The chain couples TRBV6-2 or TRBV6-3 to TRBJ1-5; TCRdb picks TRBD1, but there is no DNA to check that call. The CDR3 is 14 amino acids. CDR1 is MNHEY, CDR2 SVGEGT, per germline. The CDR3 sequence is CASSRDIYNQPQHF.

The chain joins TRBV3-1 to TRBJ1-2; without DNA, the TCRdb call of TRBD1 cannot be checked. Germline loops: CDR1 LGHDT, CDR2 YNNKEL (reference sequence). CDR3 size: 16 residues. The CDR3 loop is CASSQGGTSQGYGYTF.

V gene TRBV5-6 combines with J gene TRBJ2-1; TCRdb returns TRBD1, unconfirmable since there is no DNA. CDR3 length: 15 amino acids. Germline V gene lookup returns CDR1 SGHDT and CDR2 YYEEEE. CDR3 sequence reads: CASSLVDRGANEQFF.

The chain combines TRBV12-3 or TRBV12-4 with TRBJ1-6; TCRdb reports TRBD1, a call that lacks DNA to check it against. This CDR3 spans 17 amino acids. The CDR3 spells CASSHDRGPVYNSPLHF.

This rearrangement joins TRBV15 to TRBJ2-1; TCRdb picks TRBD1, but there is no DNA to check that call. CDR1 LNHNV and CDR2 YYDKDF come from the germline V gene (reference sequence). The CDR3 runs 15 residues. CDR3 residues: CATSRGGEGYNEQFF.